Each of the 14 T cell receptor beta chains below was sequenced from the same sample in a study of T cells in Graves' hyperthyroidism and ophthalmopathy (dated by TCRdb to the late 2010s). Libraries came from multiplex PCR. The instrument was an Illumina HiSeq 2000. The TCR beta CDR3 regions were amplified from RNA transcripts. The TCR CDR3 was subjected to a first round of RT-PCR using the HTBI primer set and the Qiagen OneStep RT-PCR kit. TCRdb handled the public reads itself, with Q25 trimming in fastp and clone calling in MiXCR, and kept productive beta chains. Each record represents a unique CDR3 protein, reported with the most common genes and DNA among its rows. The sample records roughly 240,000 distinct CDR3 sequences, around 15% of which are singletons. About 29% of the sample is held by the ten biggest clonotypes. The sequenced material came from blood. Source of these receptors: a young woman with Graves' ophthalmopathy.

The CDR3 bases are TGTGCCAGCAGTTACGCGACGGACACGGGGGGGACCGGCCCAGATACGCAGTATTTT. This encodes CASSYATDTGGTGPDTQYF. This chain uses TRBV6-2 or TRBV6-3 with TRBJ2-3, with 8 nucleotides matching TRBD2. The CDR3 is 19 amino acids. The J segment lost 4 bases and the V segment lost 2 bases, leaving 17 bases of the junction unmatched. Germline V lookup: CDR1 MNHEY, CDR2 SVGEGT.

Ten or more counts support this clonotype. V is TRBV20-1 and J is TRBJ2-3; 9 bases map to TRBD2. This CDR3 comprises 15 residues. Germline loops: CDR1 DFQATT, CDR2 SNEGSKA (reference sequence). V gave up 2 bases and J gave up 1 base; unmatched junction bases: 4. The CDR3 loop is CSARPSGARTDTQYF. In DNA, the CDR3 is TGCAGTGCTAGACCTAGCGGGGCCCGCACAGATACGCAGTATTTT.

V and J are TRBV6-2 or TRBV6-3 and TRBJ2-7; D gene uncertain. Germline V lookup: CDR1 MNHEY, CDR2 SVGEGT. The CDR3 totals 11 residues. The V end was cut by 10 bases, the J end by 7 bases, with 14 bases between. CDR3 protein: CATSPAGEQYF. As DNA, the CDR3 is TGTGCCACCTCCCCCGCAGGTGAGCAGTACTTC.

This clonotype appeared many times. CDR3 sequence (DNA): TGTGCCAGCAGCTCGCCGTTAAGCTCCTACAATGAGCAGTTCTTC. Translating it yields CASSSPLSSYNEQFF. The chain carries TRBV7-9 and TRBJ2-1; D not certain. The germline V and J ends were trimmed by 4 bases and 0 bases, with 10 bases remaining between them. This CDR3 is built from 15 residues. Germline CDR1 SEHNR, CDR2 FQNEAQ (reference sequence).

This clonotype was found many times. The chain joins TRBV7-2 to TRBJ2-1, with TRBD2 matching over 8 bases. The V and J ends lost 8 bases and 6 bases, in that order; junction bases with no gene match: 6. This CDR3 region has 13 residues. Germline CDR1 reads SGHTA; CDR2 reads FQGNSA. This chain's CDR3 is CASGLAASNEQFF. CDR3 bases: TGTGCCAGCGGACTAGCAGCCTCCAATGAGCAGTTCTTC.

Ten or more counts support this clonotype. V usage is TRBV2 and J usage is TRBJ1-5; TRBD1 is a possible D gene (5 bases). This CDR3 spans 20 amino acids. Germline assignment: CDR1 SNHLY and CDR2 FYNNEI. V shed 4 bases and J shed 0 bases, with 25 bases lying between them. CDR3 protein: CASSGWSGQSGAYSNQPQHF. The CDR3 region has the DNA TGTGCCAGCAGTGGATGGTCGGGGCAGAGTGGGGCTTATAGCAATCAGCCCCAGCATTTT.

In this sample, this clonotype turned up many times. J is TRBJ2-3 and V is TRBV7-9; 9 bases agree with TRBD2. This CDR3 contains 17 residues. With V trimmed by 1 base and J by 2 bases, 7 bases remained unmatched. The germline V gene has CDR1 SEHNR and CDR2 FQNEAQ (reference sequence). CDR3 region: CASSLGASGMVTDTQYF. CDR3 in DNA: TGTGCCAGCAGCTTAGGGGCTAGCGGGATGGTCACAGATACGCAGTATTTT.

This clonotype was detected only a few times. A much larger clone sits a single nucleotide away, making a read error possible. The CDR3 DNA sequence: TGCAGTGCTACGGGACAGGCGGCGAACACTGAAGTTTTCTTT. This encodes CSATGQAANTEVFF. The genes are TRBV20-1 and TRBJ1-1; 8 bases map to TRBD1. Germline loops: CDR1 DFQATT, CDR2 SNEGSKA (reference sequence). The CDR3 has 14 amino acids.

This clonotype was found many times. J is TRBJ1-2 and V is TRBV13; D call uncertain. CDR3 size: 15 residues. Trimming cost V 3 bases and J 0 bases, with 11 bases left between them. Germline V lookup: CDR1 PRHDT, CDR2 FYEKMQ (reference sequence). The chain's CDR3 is CASSFNAQTNYGYTF. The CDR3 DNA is TGTGCCAGCAGCTTTAATGCACAGACTAACTATGGCTACACCTTC.

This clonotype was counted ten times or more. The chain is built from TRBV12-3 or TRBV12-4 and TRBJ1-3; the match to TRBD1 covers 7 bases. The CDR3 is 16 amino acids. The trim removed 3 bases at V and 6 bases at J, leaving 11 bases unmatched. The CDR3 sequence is CASSFFNQGVKNTIYF. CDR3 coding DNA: TGTGCCAGCAGTTTCTTCAATCAGGGGGTTAAAAACACCATATATTTT.

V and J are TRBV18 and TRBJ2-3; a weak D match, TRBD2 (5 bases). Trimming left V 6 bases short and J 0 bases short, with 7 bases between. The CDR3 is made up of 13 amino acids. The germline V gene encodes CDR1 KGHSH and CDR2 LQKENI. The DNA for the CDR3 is TGTGCCAGCTCTCGGACTAGCACAGATACGCAGTATTTT. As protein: CASSRTSTDTQYF.

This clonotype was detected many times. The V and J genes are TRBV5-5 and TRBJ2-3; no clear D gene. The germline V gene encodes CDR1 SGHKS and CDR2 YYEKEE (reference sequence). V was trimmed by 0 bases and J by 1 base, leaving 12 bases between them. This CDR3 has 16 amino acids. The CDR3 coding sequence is TGTGCCAGCAGCTTGGGCTACGGGCAGGGCACAGATACGCAGTATTTT. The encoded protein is CASSLGYGQGTDTQYF.

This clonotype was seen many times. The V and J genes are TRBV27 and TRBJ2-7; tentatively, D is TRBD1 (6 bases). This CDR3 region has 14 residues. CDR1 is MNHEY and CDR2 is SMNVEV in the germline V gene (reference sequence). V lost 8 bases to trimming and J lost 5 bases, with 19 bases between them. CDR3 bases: TGTGCCAGCCCCTCAGGACAGACTTTTAACGAGCAGTACTTC. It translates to CASPSGQTFNEQYF.

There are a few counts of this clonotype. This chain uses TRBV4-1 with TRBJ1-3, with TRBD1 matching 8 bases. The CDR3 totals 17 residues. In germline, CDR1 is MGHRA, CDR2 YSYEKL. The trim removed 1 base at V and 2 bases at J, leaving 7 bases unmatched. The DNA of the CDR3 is TGCGCCAGCAGCCAAGGCTACAGGGGGTTAACTGGAAACACCATATATTTT. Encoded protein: CASSQGYRGLTGNTIYF.